A single sample gave rise to the 14 T cell receptor beta chains below, sequenced in a study of T cell responses to AZD1222 COVID-19 vaccine. Assay used: immunoSEQ multiplex PCR; TCRdb lists only in-frame clones, some missing. The sample consists of some 150,000 clones, 88% of them appearing once. The sample consisted of peripheral blood, taken 28 days after the second dose of the MenACWY control vaccine. The origin of the receptors is an adult who received the MenACWY meningococcal vaccine as a control.

The chain employs TRBV6-5 and TRBJ2-1; 10 nucleotides align to TRBD2. J gave up 0 bases and V 4 bases, and 3 bases lay outside the gene matches. In germline, CDR1 is MNHEY, CDR2 SVGAGI. This CDR3 contains 16 residues. The CDR3 sequence is CASSLAGGSSYNEQFF. The CDR3 DNA is TGTGCCAGCAGTTTAGCGGGGGGAAGCTCCTACAATGAGCAGTTCTTC.

CDR3 region: CASSNRDPFHGYTF. The CDR3 DNA reads as TGTGCCAGCAGTAATAGGGATCCTTTTCATGGCTACACCTTC. V gene TRBV6-6 combines with J gene TRBJ1-2; the D is unclear. Trimming took off 5 bases at V and 6 bases at J, with 16 bases between the two ends. This CDR3 region has 14 residues. CDR1 and CDR2 from the germline V gene are MNHNY and SVGAGI (reference sequence).

The chain carries TRBV27 and TRBJ2-5; TRBD2 matches at 8 bases. After removal of 3 bases from V and 6 bases from J, the junction contained 6 bases not matched to a gene. The CDR3 is 14 residues long. CDR1 and CDR2 from the germline V gene are MNHEY and SMNVEV (reference sequence). This chain's CDR3 is CASSFAGGSKTQYF. CDR3 in DNA: TGTGCCAGCAGTTTCGCGGGGGGCTCGAAGACCCAGTACTTC.

The rearrangement links TRBV30 to TRBJ2-5; 11 bases align to TRBD2. Germline values: CDR1 GTSNPN, CDR2 SVGIG (reference sequence). This CDR3 has 15 residues. With V trimmed by 0 bases and J by 5 bases, 5 bases remained unmatched. The DNA for the CDR3 is TGTGCCTGGAGTGTACTAGCGGGAGATCGGGAGACCCAGTACTTC. Amino acids: CAWSVLAGDRETQYF. Together with reference TRBV30 and TRBJ2-5, the CDR3 gives the full variable domain: SQTIHQWPATLVQPVGSPLSLECTVEGTSNPNLYWYRQAAGRGLQLLFYSVGIGQISSEVPQNLSASRPQDRQFILSSKKLLLSDSGFYLCAWSVLAGDRETQYFGPGTRLLVL.

This clone was recorded only once. CDR3 sequence reads: CASSLGRDRGYEQYF. The CDR3 region has the DNA TGTGCCAGCAGCTTGGGCCGGGACAGGGGCTACGAGCAGTACTTC. The chain uses TRBV11-3 and TRBJ2-7; 10 bases are shared with TRBD1. The CDR3 runs 15 residues. CDR1 and CDR2 from the germline V gene are SGHNT and YENEEA. Trimming took 3 bases from V and 3 from J; bases not matched to a gene: 5.

This chain links TRBV6-5 with TRBJ1-2, with 7 positions matching TRBD1. Germline V gene lookup returns CDR1 MNHEY and CDR2 SVGAGI. The CDR3 consists of 14 residues. Losses at the gene ends were 7 bases for V and 5 bases for J; bases not matched to a gene: 10. CDR3 sequence: CASTRGQGGYGYTF. CDR3 in DNA: TGTGCCAGCACAAGGGGGCAGGGCGGGTATGGCTACACCTTC.

The CDR3 DNA sequence: TGTGCCAGCAGCTTCCGGGCGAACACTGAAGCTTTCTTT. It encodes CASSFRANTEAFF. The chain combines TRBV7-6 with TRBJ1-1, with D unresolved. The CDR3 has 13 residues. The germline V and J ends were trimmed by 3 bases and 1 base, with 6 bases remaining between them. Germline CDR1 and CDR2: SGHVS and FNYEAQ.

The rearrangement joins TRBV11-1 to TRBJ2-2; D is tentatively TRBD1 or TRBD2 (5 bases each). The CDR3 runs 14 residues. CDR1 and CDR2 (germline): SGHAT, FQDESV (reference sequence). V lost 5 bases and J lost 6, with 13 bases in between. The CDR3 reads CASSLGTRAGELFF. The CDR3 DNA sequence: TGTGCCAGCAGCCTGGGGACCCGCGCCGGGGAGCTGTTTTTT.

The CDR3 spells CASSLEDRGPWGYTF. CDR3 coding DNA: TGTGCCAGCAGCTTGGAAGACAGGGGACCTTGGGGCTACACCTTC. V gene TRBV5-6 combines with J gene TRBJ1-2; 8 bases align to TRBD1. The V gene's germline CDR1 is SGHDT and CDR2 YYEEEE. V was pared by 0 bases and J by 8 bases, with 9 bases of the junction left unmatched. CDR3 size: 15 residues.

Details on this clone: The germline gene is not matched at one end of the junction; a read error may be the cause. V and J are TRBV20-1 and TRBJ1-4, with D maybe TRBD1 (6 bases). Germline V gene lookup returns CDR1 DFQATT and CDR2 SNEGSKA (reference sequence). The CDR3 contains 11 residues. CDR3 sequence: CSGQENGKLFF. The DNA for the CDR3 is TGCAGTGGACAGGAAAATGGAAAACTGTTTTTT.

The chain carries TRBV3-1 (or the pseudogene TRBV3-2) and TRBJ2-7, with D tentatively TRBD2 (5 bases). Trimming removed 4 bases at V and 5 bases at J, with 12 bases between. Germline CDR1 reads LGHDT; CDR2 reads YNNKEL (reference sequence). This CDR3 has 13 amino acids. The CDR3 spells CASSPRGADEQYF. The CDR3, as DNA: TGTGCCAGCAGCCCTCGCGGAGCGGACGAGCAGTACTTC.

The V call is TRBV7-9, the J call TRBJ1-1, with 8 nucleotides matching TRBD1. The J segment lost 3 bases and the V segment lost 5 bases, leaving 11 bases of the junction unmatched. The CDR3 is 16 amino acids. Germline-derived CDR1 and CDR2 are SEHNR and FQNEAQ (reference sequence). The CDR3 region has the DNA TGTGCCAGCAGCCCCCCCCAGGGGGCGTGGGACACTGAAGCTTTCTTT. Translating gives CASSPPQGAWDTEAFF.

The genes are TRBV27 and TRBJ1-1, with TRBD1 matching 8 bases. Germline CDR1 MNHEY, CDR2 SMNVEV (reference sequence). V lost 9 bases and J lost 11; bases outside the gene matches: 11. CDR3 size: 12 residues. The CDR3 protein is CARTARGLGAFF. CDR3 bases: TGTGCCAGGACCGCCAGGGGGCTAGGGGCTTTCTTT.

This chain connects TRBV3-1 (or the pseudogene TRBV3-2) to TRBJ2-1; 12 positions agree with TRBD2. This CDR3 has 18 residues. Trimming removed 1 base from V and 7 bases from J; junction bases left unmatched: 11. In germline, CDR1 is LGHDT, CDR2 YNNKEL (reference sequence). Here the CDR3 reads CASSQAVDSSGRGNEQFF. The CDR3 coding sequence is TGTGCCAGCAGCCAAGCGGTCGACTCTAGCGGGAGGGGTAATGAGCAGTTCTTC.